The text below deals with one T cell receptor beta chain. This clone's antigen is unknown. Qualities for individual bases were not recorded, and no much larger clone is one base off. The data derive from a study of cytomegalovirus exposure and HLA in healthy donors (dated by TCRdb to the late 2010s). About the study as a whole: In an earlier analysis of under 600 of the donors, roughly 300 Gb of sequence data and 100 million or so unique TCR beta sequences from approximately 180 million T cells were reported. An early release covering 550 to 650 HLA-typed donors comprised approximately 300 gigabases of sequencing data and some 79 million unique TCR sequences. Of the approximately 370 genotyped donors, approximately 81% were placed in the genetic ancestry cluster associated with self-reported Caucasian donors. The study aimed to test whether signatures of past pathogen exposure could be identified by cataloging public T cell receptors. The study used immunosequencing to profile the T cell repertoires of approximately 640 subjects and linked those repertoires to cytomegalovirus serostatus. Besides the first cohort of roughly 640 subjects, a separate validation cohort made up of 120 different subjects was used. High-throughput TCR immunosequencing, statistical association of individual TCRs with disease status, and machine learning were combined to predict cytomegalovirus infection status. To study patterns of TCR occurrence, a later analysis re-analyzed previously published TCR beta repertoires from 600 to 750 donors and added high-resolution HLA genotyping. In the later analysis, no new phenotypic data were used to find candidate immune exposures; instead, reliance was placed on TCR beta sequences and their occurrence across donors. An earlier analysis of around 580 of the donors used high-throughput TCR beta sequencing to judge whether each TCR beta V gene segment behaved as functional or pseudogenic. Donor age, sex, ethnicity and CMV serostatus were collected together with the repertoire data. Genome-wide SNP genotypes for about 65% of the roughly 700 donors were used in a later genetic analysis, which treated that subset as a discovery cohort. All discovery cohort repertoires had been generated using a single sequencing platform. Both class I and class II loci were covered by HLA typing, at four-digit resolution. Typing coverage varied by locus: roughly 620-640 donors for A, B, C, DRB1 and DQB1; more than 500 for DQA1; 600 to 610 for DPA1; roughly 450 for DPB1. Roughly 5 DR-DQ haplotypes were handled as single units for association and clustering, since linkage in the cohort was strong. Among around 400 genotyped donors of the cohort, an average of around 250,000 unique TCR beta nucleotide sequences was sequenced per donor, of which 15% to 20% were non-productive. Overall study outcomes, separate from this receptor: The sequencing pipeline was judged likely to have produced a cluster of highly shared sequence variants as a technical artifact. The study gave a list of 150 to 200 TCR beta chains associated with cytomegalovirus. For the cohort, immune exposure information was limited to CMV serostatus. A later genetic analysis associated a missense DCLRE1C variant with V-gene and J-gene trimming of TCR beta chains, and an independent cohort replicated the association. Compared with equally common non-associated chains, HLA-associated TCR beta chains in a later analysis were more clonally expanded and had lower generation probabilities. The presence/absence analyses assumed that sequencing depth was roughly uniform across donors, and that assumption may not be true. Because counts were too low, 15 to 20 rarely observed V segments, including chromosome 9 orphons, were excluded from the earlier analysis of 500 to 700 of the donors. Because some donors lacked HLA typing at each locus, the association tests relied only on the typed subset. Correlated functional status among segregating V segments might reflect linkage disequilibrium, but an unknown experimental factor could not be ruled out. In a later analysis, the rate of TCR association differed among HLA loci, with DRB1 alleles having the most associated TCRs and HLA-C alleles having the fewest. In a later genetic analysis, fewer N-insertions in productive TCRs were reported among donors in an Asian-associated ancestry cluster than the approximately 630-donor mean. Three of the identified cytomegalovirus-associated TCR beta chains were confirmed in vitro to be specific for cytomegalovirus antigens. A later analysis found that most CMV-associated TCR beta chains appeared HLA-restricted, with HLA associations seemingly driven largely by CMV exposure. The authors suggested that the approach could potentially be extended to other disease states and immunological phenotypes. Specific HLA alleles were associated with about 17,000 TCR beta sequences at a false discovery rate of 0.05 in a later analysis. A later analysis reported that several top co-occurrence clusters appeared linked to parvovirus B19, influenza, CMV and Epstein-Barr virus. In an earlier analysis of fewer than 750 of the donors, most TCR beta V segments were observed in productive rearrangements about 87% or about 30% of the time, broadly matching IMGT annotations. Most TCR sequences were seen in very few donors, while some public TCRs were found in many individuals. Assigning TCR associations to individual alleles was difficult when HLA alleles, especially DR and DQ, strongly co-occurred. The classifier was reported to diagnose cytomegalovirus status with high specificity and sensitivity in both the original cohort and the validation cohort. A further reported finding was that TCR beta sequences accurately predicted the HLA-A and HLA-B alleles for most subjects in the first cohort. In this cohort, only TCR beta chains were sequenced, and detectable features were limited by the absence of alpha or paired-chain data. Because the 87-base-pair reads could not distinguish some IMGT-functional V segments, including TRBV6-2 and TRBV6-3, those segments were excluded.

Libraries came from the immunoSEQ multiplex PCR assay. For the multiplex PCR, a mixture combining 60 forward primers for TCR Vbeta segments and 13 reverse primers for TCR Jbeta segments was used. A multiplex PCR assay on genomic DNA amplified the CDR3 region of rearranged TCR beta genes. The amplified TCR beta libraries were sequenced on the Illumina HiSeq System as 87-base-pair reads. In the original analysis: A later analysis counted approximately 74 million unique TCR beta chains across the 666 repertoires, and some 11 million of these chains were shared by at least two donors. A nearest-neighbor algorithm error-corrected the raw reads and collapsed the reads into unique sequences, merging closely related sequences to remove PCR and sequencing errors. To assign V, D and J gene segments, CDR3 sequences were aligned to IMGT reference sequences. For a sequence to be retained, at least a six-nucleotide match to both a V gene segment and a J gene segment was required. Rearrangements were called productive when the CDR3 lacked stop codons and stayed in frame with V and J; all others were non-productive. Following IMGT convention, CDR3 was defined as the stretch from the second conserved V-encoded cysteine to the conserved J-encoded phenylalanine. The earlier analysis of about 570 of the donors excluded any sequence lacking an unambiguous match to a single V gene segment. An earlier analysis of several hundred of the donors called V segments functional above 56.7% productive rearrangements and segregating when the between-donor standard deviation exceeded 5%. A statistical classification framework was built for diagnosing cytomegalovirus status from the catalog of TCR beta chain sequences. V and J gene assignment, in a later analysis, came from comparing TCR nucleotide sequences with IMGT/GENE-DB human TR gene sequences. The TCRdist pipeline was used in a later analysis to assign CDR3 sequences and most-parsimonious VDJ recombination scenarios. In a later analysis, each TCR beta chain was defined by its CDR3 amino acid sequence together with its V-gene family, and reads lacking a unique V-gene family were excluded. As a way to deal with suspected cross-contamination and a sequencing artifact, a later analysis dropped approximately 590 nucleotide sequences that were highly shared and had low generation probability. In a later analysis, a clonal expansion index was calculated for each public chain from normalized within-repertoire ranks of inferred template counts. Generation probabilities in a later analysis came from a VDJ recombination model fitted to out-of-frame rearrangements, and those results were checked against IGoR. In a later analysis, hypergeometric tests were used to score TCR-TCR, TCR-HLA and TCR-CMV co-occurrence, with a repertoire-size bias correction applied to TCR pairs. A later analysis estimated false discovery rates by permuting HLA or CMV assignments 20 times. In a later analysis, co-occurring TCRs were grouped using DBSCAN, with TCRdist sequence similarity added in when clustering inside HLA-allele-positive subsets. Repertoires with fewer than 30,000 or more than 120,000 public chains, plus five repertoires with anomalous nucleotide sharing, were excluded from co-occurrence clustering. The source is immuneACCESS, and TCRdb retained only in-frame sequences with V and J called. Part of the clones is not carried over; for the studies checked, unresolved V genes explain less than half of this, and the remainder is unexplained. V, J and clone size are taken as reported in that table, and D and trimming were inferred from the DNA itself. The sample table holds approximately 190,000 clones, of which 75% to 80% were seen once. The ten biggest clones cover 13% to 15% of the sample.

CDR1 and CDR2 are drawn from the germline V gene: SGDLS, YYNGEE. The CDR3 goes from the cysteine to the phenylalanine over 16 residues. Only CDR3 DNA remains: 48 bases, in frame from the first base. Cut back by 4 bases and 0 bases, the V and J ends lie 14 bases apart. The cohort comprised 550 to 700 healthy bone marrow donors. At the time of sampling, every cohort member was nominally healthy, though immune exposures that went unrecorded were likely present. The donor was CMV seropositive and was included in the group of approximately 300 seropositive cohort members. A peripheral blood sample was provided by each donor, and peripheral blood mononuclear cells were used for TCR beta sequencing. The Qiagen DNeasy Blood Extraction Kit was used to extract genomic DNA from the blood cell samples.

The source is a woman in her 30s in good health and CMV-seropositive. Sequenced material: PBMCs. Recombination joined TRBV9 with TRBJ1-3, with TRBD1 as a weak D call on 6 bases. The CDR3 reads CASSPRTELSGNTIYF. The sequenced DNA: TGTGCCAGCAGCCCGCGGACAGAACTCTCTGGAAACACCATATATTTT.